The 7 T cell receptor beta chains presented below share a single source sample, sequenced in a study of cytomegalovirus exposure and HLA in healthy donors. The PCR employed 60 Vbeta primers together with 13 Jbeta primers. Produced via immunoSEQ multiplex PCR; TCRdb's table is partial and in-frame only. The table shows 130,000 to 150,000 clones, with 80% occurring only once. Material: PBMCs. The receptor set was obtained from a man in his forties in good health and CMV-seronegative.

The gene calls are TRBV5-1 and TRBJ1-4; 7 bases line up with TRBD1. Germline V gene sequence: CDR1 SGHRS, CDR2 YFSETQ. This CDR3 has 15 amino acids. V lost 3 bases to trimming and J lost 4 bases; unmatched junction nucleotides: 6. CDR3 region: CASSSTGADNEKLFF. DNA of the CDR3: TGCGCCAGCAGCTCCACAGGGGCCGATAATGAAAAACTGTTTTTT.

The V gene is TRBV2, the J gene TRBJ1-5; TRBD1 is a possible D gene (5 bases). The V gene's germline CDR1 is SNHLY and CDR2 FYNNEI. The CDR3 runs 13 residues. Trimming removed 7 bases from V and 3 bases from J, with 10 bases in between. The CDR3 coding sequence is TGTGCCAGCACAGGGCAGCCCAATCAGCCCCAGCATTTT. Residues: CASTGQPNQPQHF.

Comment on this clone: Other DNA sequences of this sample code for an identical CDR3. This chain uses TRBV28 with TRBJ1-5; D not resolved. Trimming pared 4 bases from V and 7 bases from J, leaving 8 bases between. Looked up from germline, CDR1 is MDHEN and CDR2 is SYDVKM. This CDR3 comprises 12 residues. In DNA form, the CDR3 reads TGTGCCAGCAGTTCCGGGATCCAGCCCCAGCATTTT. Residues: CASSSGIQPQHF. Full variable domain (missing parts from reference TRBV28 and TRBJ1-5): DVKVTQSSRYLVKRTGEKVFLECVQDMDHENMFWYRQDPGLGLRLIYFSYDVKMKEKGDIPEGYSVSREKKERFSLILESASTNQTSMYLCASSSGIQPQHFGDGTRLSIL.

This clone was counted once. This sequence joins TRBV6-5 and TRBJ2-1, with a possible D match to TRBD2 (5 bases). The length of the CDR3 is 15 residues. V dropped 0 bases and J dropped 5 bases, with 11 bases sitting between them. Looked up from germline, CDR1 is MNHEY and CDR2 is SVGAGI. This CDR3 reads CASSYSLARNNEQFF. CDR3 DNA sequence: TGTGCCAGCAGTTACTCCTTAGCGAGGAACAATGAGCAGTTCTTC.

This sequence joins TRBV7-3 and TRBJ2-2, with a weak D call TRBD2 (5 bases). CDR1 and CDR2 from the germline V gene are SGHTA and FQGTGA. Trimming removed 5 bases at V and 7 bases at J, with 11 bases between. CDR3 length: 13 residues. The CDR3 is CASSAEGIGELFF. The CDR3 DNA reads TGTGCCAGCAGCGCCGAGGGTATCGGGGAGCTGTTTTTT.

This chain connects TRBV28 to TRBJ1-1; 7 bases fit TRBD1. CDR3 length equals 15 residues. With V trimmed by 5 bases and J by 2 bases, 8 bases remained unmatched. Germline V gives CDR1 MDHEN, CDR2 SYDVKM. DNA of the CDR3: TGTGCCAGCAGTGCAACAGGGGAACTAAACACTGAAGCTTTCTTT. Its translation is CASSATGELNTEAFF.

The CDR3: CASSQQGGMNTEAFF. The CDR3 nucleotides are TGCGCCAGCAGCCAACAGGGGGGCATGAACACTGAAGCTTTCTTT. The chain links TRBV4-3 to TRBJ1-1; 7 positions match TRBD1. Germline V gene data show CDR1 as LGHNA and CDR2 as YSLEER. The CDR3 is 15 amino acids. Trimming took 2 bases from V and 0 from J; bases not matched to a gene: 3.